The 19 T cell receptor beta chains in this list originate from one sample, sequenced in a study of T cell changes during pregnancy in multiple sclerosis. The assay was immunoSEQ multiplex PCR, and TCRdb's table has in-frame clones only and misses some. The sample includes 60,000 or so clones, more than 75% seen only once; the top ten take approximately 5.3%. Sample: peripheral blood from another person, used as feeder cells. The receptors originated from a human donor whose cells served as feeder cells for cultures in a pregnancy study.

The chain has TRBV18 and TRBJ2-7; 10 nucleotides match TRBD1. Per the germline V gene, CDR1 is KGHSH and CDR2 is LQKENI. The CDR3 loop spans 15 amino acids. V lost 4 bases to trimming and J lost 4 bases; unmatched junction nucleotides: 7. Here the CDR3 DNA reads TGTGCCAGCTCACTTAGACAGGGGGCTGGGTACGAGCAGTACTTC. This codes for CASSLRQGAGYEQYF.

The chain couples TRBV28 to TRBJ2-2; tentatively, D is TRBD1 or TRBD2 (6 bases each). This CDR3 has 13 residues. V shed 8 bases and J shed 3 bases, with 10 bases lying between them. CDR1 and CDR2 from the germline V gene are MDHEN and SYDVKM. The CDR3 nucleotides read TGTGCCAGCCACAGGGAGGACACCGGGGAGCTGTTTTTT. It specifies CASHREDTGELFF.

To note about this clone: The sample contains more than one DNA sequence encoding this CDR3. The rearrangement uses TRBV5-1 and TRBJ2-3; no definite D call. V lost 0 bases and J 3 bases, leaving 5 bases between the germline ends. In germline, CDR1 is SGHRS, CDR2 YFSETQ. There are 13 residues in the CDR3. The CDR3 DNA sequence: TGCGCCAGCAGCTTGGGCTCTACAGATACGCAGTATTTT. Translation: CASSLGSTDTQYF.

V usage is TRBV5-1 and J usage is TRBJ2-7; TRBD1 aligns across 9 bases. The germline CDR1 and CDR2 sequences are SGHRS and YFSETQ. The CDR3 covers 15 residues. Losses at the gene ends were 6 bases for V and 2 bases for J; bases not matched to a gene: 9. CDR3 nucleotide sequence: TGCGCCAGCACCTTACAGGGGGCGAGCGCCTACGAGCAGTACTTC. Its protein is CASTLQGASAYEQYF.

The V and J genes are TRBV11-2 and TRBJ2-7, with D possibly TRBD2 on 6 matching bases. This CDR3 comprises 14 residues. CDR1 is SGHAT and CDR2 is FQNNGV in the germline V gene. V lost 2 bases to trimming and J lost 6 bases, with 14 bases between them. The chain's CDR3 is CASSLSWGDSEQYF. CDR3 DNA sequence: TGTGCCAGCAGCTTATCCTGGGGGGACTCCGAGCAGTACTTC. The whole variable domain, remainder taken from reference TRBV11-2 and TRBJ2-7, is EAGVAQSPRYKIIEKRQSVAFWCNPISGHATLYWYQQILGQGPKLLIQFQNNGVVDDSQLPKDRFSAERLKGVDSTLKIQPAKLEDSAVYLCASSLSWGDSEQYFGPGTRLTVT.

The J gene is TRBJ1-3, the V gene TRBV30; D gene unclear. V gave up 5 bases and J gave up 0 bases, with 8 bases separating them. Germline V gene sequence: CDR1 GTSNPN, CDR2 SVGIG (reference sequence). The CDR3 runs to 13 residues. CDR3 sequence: CAWRPSSGNTIYF. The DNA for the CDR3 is TGTGCCTGGCGCCCCAGCTCTGGAAACACCATATATTTT.

CDR3 DNA sequence: TGTGCCAGCTCCCTCAGGGGCAGAGGGAACACCGGGGAGCTGTTTTTT. Translated, it gives CASSLRGRGNTGELFF. The rearrangement links TRBV18 to TRBJ2-2; a possible D gene is TRBD1 (6 bases). Trimming pared 6 bases from V and 1 base from J, leaving 15 bases between. The CDR3 loop spans 16 amino acids. Germline-derived CDR1 and CDR2 are KGHSH and LQKENI.

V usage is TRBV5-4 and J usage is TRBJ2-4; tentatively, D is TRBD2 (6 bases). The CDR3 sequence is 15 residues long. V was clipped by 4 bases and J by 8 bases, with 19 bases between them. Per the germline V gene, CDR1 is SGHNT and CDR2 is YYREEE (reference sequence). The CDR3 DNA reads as TGTGCCAGCAGCCCCCGAAGCGGGTCTGGGGACATTCAGTACTTC. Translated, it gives CASSPRSGSGDIQYF.

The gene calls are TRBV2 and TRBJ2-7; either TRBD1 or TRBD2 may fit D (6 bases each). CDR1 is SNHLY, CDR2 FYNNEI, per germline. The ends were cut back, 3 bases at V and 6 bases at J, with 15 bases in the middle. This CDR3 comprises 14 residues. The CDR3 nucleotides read TGTGCCAGCAGTGAGAGGGGGGTCGTGGGCGAGCAGTACTTC. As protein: CASSERGVVGEQYF.

The CDR3 loop is CAIRDRGPTEAFF. For the CDR3, the DNA is TGTGCCATCAGGGACAGGGGGCCCACTGAAGCTTTCTTT. This chain links TRBV10-3 with TRBJ1-1, with 11 bases fitting TRBD1. The CDR3 totals 13 residues. Losses at the gene ends were 6 bases for V and 4 bases for J; bases not matched to a gene: 1. The germline gives CDR1 ENHRY, CDR2 SYGVKD.

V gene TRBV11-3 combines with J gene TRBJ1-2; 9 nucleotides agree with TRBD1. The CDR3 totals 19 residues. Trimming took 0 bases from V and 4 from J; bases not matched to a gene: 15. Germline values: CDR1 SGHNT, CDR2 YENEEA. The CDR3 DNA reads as TGTGCCAGCAGCTTAGATCGGAAGGGACAGGGTGACCCATGCTATGGCTACACCTTC. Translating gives CASSLDRKGQGDPCYGYTF.

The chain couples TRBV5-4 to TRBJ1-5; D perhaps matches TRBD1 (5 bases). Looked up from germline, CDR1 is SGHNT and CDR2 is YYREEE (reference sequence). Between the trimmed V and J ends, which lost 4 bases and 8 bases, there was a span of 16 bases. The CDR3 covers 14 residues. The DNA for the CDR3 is TGTGCCAGCAGCCCGGGACCGAAGGATGAGCCCCAGCATTTT. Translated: CASSPGPKDEPQHF.

DNA for the CDR3: TGTGCCAGCAGCCCCCGGACCGGCGGGGGGGCCTACGAGCAGTACTTC. This encodes CASSPRTGGGAYEQYF. This chain connects TRBV9 to TRBJ2-7, with 9 bases identical to TRBD2. This CDR3 contains 16 residues. The V gene end was trimmed by 4 bases and the J gene end by 2 bases; junction bases not matched to a gene: 10. Germline values: CDR1 SGDLS, CDR2 YYNGEE.

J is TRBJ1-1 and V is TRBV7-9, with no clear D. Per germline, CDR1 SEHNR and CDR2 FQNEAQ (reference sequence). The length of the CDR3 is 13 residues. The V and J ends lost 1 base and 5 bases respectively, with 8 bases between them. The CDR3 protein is CASSLDGVTEAFF. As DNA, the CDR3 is TGTGCCAGCAGCTTAGACGGGGTTACTGAAGCTTTCTTT.

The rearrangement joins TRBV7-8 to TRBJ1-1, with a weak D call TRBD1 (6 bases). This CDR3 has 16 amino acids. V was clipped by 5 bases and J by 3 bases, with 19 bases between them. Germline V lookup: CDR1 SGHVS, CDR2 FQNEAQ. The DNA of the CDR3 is TGTGCCAGCAGCCCCACAGGACAAGGGGGAGACACTGAAGCTTTCTTT. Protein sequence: CASSPTGQGGDTEAFF.

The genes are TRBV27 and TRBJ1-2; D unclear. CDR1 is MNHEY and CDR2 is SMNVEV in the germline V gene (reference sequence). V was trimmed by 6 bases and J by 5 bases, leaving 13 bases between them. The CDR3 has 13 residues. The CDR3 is CASRSLSGYGYTF. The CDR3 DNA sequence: TGTGCCAGCAGGTCCCTATCGGGGTATGGCTACACCTTC.

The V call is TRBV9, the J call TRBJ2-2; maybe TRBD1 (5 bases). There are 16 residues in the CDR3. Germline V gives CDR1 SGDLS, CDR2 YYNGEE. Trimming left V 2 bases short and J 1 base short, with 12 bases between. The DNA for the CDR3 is TGTGCCAGCAGCGTCAGGGCCCAGGGGAACACCGGGGAGCTGTTTTTT. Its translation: CASSVRAQGNTGELFF.

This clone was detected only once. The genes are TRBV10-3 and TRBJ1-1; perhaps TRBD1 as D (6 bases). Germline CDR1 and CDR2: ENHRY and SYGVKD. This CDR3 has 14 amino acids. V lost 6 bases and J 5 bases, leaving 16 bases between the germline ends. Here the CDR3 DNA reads TGTGCCATCAGCCTCTCAGGGGAGGGGACTGAAGCTTTCTTT. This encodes CAISLSGEGTEAFF.

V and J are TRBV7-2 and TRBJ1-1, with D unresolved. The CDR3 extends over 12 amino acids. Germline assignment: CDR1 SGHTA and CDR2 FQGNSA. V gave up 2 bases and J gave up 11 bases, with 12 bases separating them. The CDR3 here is CASSLQTLWAFF. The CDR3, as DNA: TGTGCCAGCAGCTTACAGACGTTGTGGGCTTTCTTT.